This is a list of T cell receptor beta chains from one sample in a study of response to subunit inactivated influenza vaccine. MiXCR, run by TCRdb on the RT-PCR reads, gives a single entry per CDR3 protein. In the table there are 750,000 to 850,000 distinct CDR3 sequences, approximately 18% of which are singletons. The sequences come from PBMCs from blood, collected more than 4 days after vaccination. The receptors here all came from a man between 50 and 59 years old who received an inactivated influenza vaccine. Each CDR3 is given with its conserved first and last residue. The order of the fields is V gene, clone size, D gene, J gene, CDR3 protein, CDR3 DNA. D genes are given only for firm matches. The size field is filled for only some rows; it gives once, few, many or a size class.

V gene: TRBV6-1
clone size: few
D gene: .
J gene: TRBJ2-1
CDR3 protein: CASSVRRASPSNEQFF
CDR3 DNA: TGTGCCAGCAGTGTCCGACGGGCGAGTCCATCCAATGAGCAGTTCTTC

V gene: TRBV20-1
clone size: many
D gene: .
J gene: TRBJ2-1
CDR3 protein: CSASFWEFRSYNEQFF
CDR3 DNA: TGCAGTGCTAGCTTTTGGGAGTTCCGCTCCTACAATGAGCAGTTCTTC

V gene: TRBV12-3/TRBV12-4
clone size: few
D gene: .
J gene: TRBJ2-1
CDR3 protein: CASALAYNEQFF
CDR3 DNA: TGTGCCAGCGCACTCGCCTACAATGAGCAGTTCTTC

V gene: TRBV27
clone size: .
D gene: .
J gene: TRBJ2-1
CDR3 protein: CASSLGFGFYNEQFF
CDR3 DNA: TGTGCCAGCAGTTTAGGTTTTGGCTTCTACAATGAGCAGTTCTTC

V gene: TRBV6-1
clone size: few
D gene: .
J gene: TRBJ2-2
CDR3 protein: CASSPWDDTWRNGGELFF
CDR3 DNA: TGTGCCAGCAGCCCCTGGGATGATACCTGGAGGAATGGCGGGGAGCTGTTTTTT

V gene: TRBV7-9
clone size: .
D gene: .
J gene: TRBJ1-1
CDR3 protein: CASSLISRATEAFF
CDR3 DNA: TGTGCCAGCAGCCTAATCAGCAGGGCCACTGAAGCTTTCTTT

V gene: TRBV29-1
clone size: few
D gene: .
J gene: TRBJ2-2
CDR3 protein: CSHRGAAGELFF
CDR3 DNA: TGCAGCCATCGCGGGGCGGCCGGGGAGCTGTTTTTT

V gene: TRBV5-6
clone size: few
D gene: .
J gene: TRBJ1-2
CDR3 protein: CASSGWGRDYGYTF
CDR3 DNA: TGTGCCAGCAGCGGCTGGGGACGGGATTATGGCTACACCTTC

V gene: TRBV5-1
clone size: .
D gene: .
J gene: TRBJ2-5
CDR3 protein: CASSLDWGPETQYF
CDR3 DNA: TGCGCCAGCAGCTTAGACTGGGGACCAGAGACCCAGTACTTC

V gene: TRBV12-3/TRBV12-4
clone size: many
D gene: .
J gene: TRBJ2-1
CDR3 protein: CASSRGYGESSYNEQFF
CDR3 DNA: TGTGCCAGCAGCCGAGGGTACGGAGAAAGCTCCTACAATGAGCAGTTCTTC

V gene: TRBV5-6
clone size: .
D gene: TRBD1
J gene: TRBJ1-5
CDR3 protein: CASSSRGLRQPQHF
CDR3 DNA: TGTGCCAGCAGCTCCAGGGGGCTACGTCAGCCCCAGCATTTT

V gene: TRBV14
clone size: .
D gene: .
J gene: TRBJ1-5
CDR3 protein: CASRPPRWNQPQHF
CDR3 DNA: TGTGCCAGCAGGCCCCCAAGGTGGAATCAGCCCCAGCATTTT

V gene: TRBV20-1
clone size: many
D gene: .
J gene: TRBJ2-1
CDR3 protein: CSAWVWGSYNEQFF
CDR3 DNA: TGCAGTGCTTGGGTTTGGGGGTCCTACAATGAGCAGTTCTTC

V gene: TRBV2
clone size: few
D gene: .
J gene: TRBJ2-1
CDR3 protein: CASSLDILNEQFF
CDR3 DNA: TGTGCCAGCAGCCTGGACATTCTCAATGAGCAGTTCTTC

V gene: TRBV6-6
clone size: .
D gene: TRBD1
J gene: TRBJ1-4
CDR3 protein: CASSYPTGEKLFF
CDR3 DNA: TGTGCCAGCAGTTACCCGACAGGGGAAAAACTGTTTTTT

V gene: TRBV4-3
clone size: .
D gene: .
J gene: TRBJ1-4
CDR3 protein: CASSQVSGRGGGRKLFF
CDR3 DNA: TGCGCCAGCAGCCAAGTATCTGGGCGGGGGGGAGGACGAAAACTGTTTTTT

V gene: TRBV3-1
clone size: .
D gene: .
J gene: TRBJ2-7
CDR3 protein: CASSQVSRAKGPGEQYF
CDR3 DNA: TGTGCCAGCAGCCAAGTGTCGAGGGCCAAAGGACCAGGGGAGCAGTACTTC

V gene: TRBV20-1
clone size: few
D gene: .
J gene: TRBJ1-3
CDR3 protein: CSARAFDSGNTIYF
CDR3 DNA: TGCAGTGCTAGAGCTTTCGACTCTGGAAACACCATATATTTT

V gene: TRBV5-5
clone size: .
D gene: TRBD2
J gene: TRBJ2-3
CDR3 protein: CASSGGVSVLTDTQYF
CDR3 DNA: TGTGCCAGCAGCGGGGGGGTTTCGGTCCTCACAGATACGCAGTATTTT

V gene: TRBV5-1
clone size: many
D gene: .
J gene: TRBJ2-1
CDR3 protein: CASSTNALSSYNEQFF
CDR3 DNA: TGCGCCAGCAGCACGAATGCCCTCAGCTCCTACAATGAGCAGTTCTTC

V gene: TRBV5-1
clone size: few
D gene: TRBD1
J gene: TRBJ2-7
CDR3 protein: CASSKGAAYEQYF
CDR3 DNA: TGCGCCAGCAGCAAGGGGGCGGCCTACGAGCAGTACTTC

V gene: TRBV2
clone size: .
D gene: .
J gene: TRBJ2-7
CDR3 protein: CASSERGEFYEQYF
CDR3 DNA: TGTGCCAGCAGTGAACGCGGGGAATTCTACGAGCAGTACTTC

V gene: TRBV5-1
clone size: .
D gene: .
J gene: TRBJ2-1
CDR3 protein: CASSLDGGGLSYEQFF
CDR3 DNA: TGCGCCAGCAGCTTGGACGGCGGGGGCCTTTCTTACGAGCAGTTCTTC

V gene: TRBV28
clone size: .
D gene: TRBD2
J gene: TRBJ2-5
CDR3 protein: CASTLGTSHPGLETQYF
CDR3 DNA: TGTGCCAGCACCCTAGGGACTAGCCACCCGGGTCTGGAGACCCAGTACTTC

V gene: TRBV7-8
clone size: .
D gene: .
J gene: TRBJ1-3
CDR3 protein: CASSTGPETGNTIYF
CDR3 DNA: TGTGCCAGCAGTACCGGACCGGAGACTGGAAACACCATATATTTT

V gene: TRBV7-2
clone size: few
D gene: .
J gene: TRBJ1-5
CDR3 protein: CASSEIWAGFSNQPQHF
CDR3 DNA: TGTGCCAGCAGCGAGATATGGGCAGGATTTAGCAATCAGCCCCAGCATTTT

V gene: TRBV30
clone size: .
D gene: TRBD2
J gene: TRBJ2-2
CDR3 protein: CAWSVRTSGSSPPGELFF
CDR3 DNA: TGTGCCTGGAGTGTCCGTACTAGCGGGAGTAGCCCTCCCGGGGAGCTGTTTTTT

V gene: TRBV12-3/TRBV12-4
clone size: .
D gene: TRBD2
J gene: TRBJ2-2
CDR3 protein: CASSHGSGRTYGELFF
CDR3 DNA: TGTGCCAGCAGTCACGGTAGCGGGCGAACTTACGGGGAGCTGTTTTTT

V gene: TRBV6-5
clone size: few
D gene: .
J gene: TRBJ2-7
CDR3 protein: CASSRPRTYEQYF
CDR3 DNA: TGTGCCAGCAGTCGCCCGAGAACCTACGAGCAGTACTTC

V gene: TRBV4-2
clone size: few
D gene: .
J gene: TRBJ2-3
CDR3 protein: CASSQDRQRITDTQYF
CDR3 DNA: TGTGCCAGCAGCCAAGATAGACAAAGAATCACAGATACGCAGTATTTT

V gene: TRBV7-8
clone size: once
D gene: .
J gene: TRBJ1-5
CDR3 protein: CASRGDGPNQPQHF
CDR3 DNA: TGTGCCAGCCGAGGGGATGGTCCCAATCAGCCCCAGCATTTT

V gene: TRBV28
clone size: few
D gene: .
J gene: TRBJ2-6
CDR3 protein: CASSLPVGGANVLTF
CDR3 DNA: TGTGCCAGCAGTTTACCGGTCGGTGGGGCCAACGTCCTGACTTTC

V gene: TRBV20-1
clone size: few
D gene: TRBD1
J gene: TRBJ2-7
CDR3 protein: CSVTGTGGYEQYF
CDR3 DNA: TGCAGTGTTACCGGGACAGGGGGGTACGAGCAGTACTTC

V gene: TRBV6-5
clone size: few
D gene: .
J gene: TRBJ1-1
CDR3 protein: CASRYGTGVSTEAFF
CDR3 DNA: TGTGCCAGCAGGTATGGGACGGGGGTAAGCACTGAAGCTTTCTTT

V gene: TRBV11-2
clone size: .
D gene: TRBD2
J gene: TRBJ2-7
CDR3 protein: CASSRTHASGGFSYEQYF
CDR3 DNA: TGTGCCAGCAGCCGGACCCACGCTAGCGGGGGGTTTTCCTACGAGCAGTACTTC

V gene: TRBV5-8
clone size: .
D gene: .
J gene: TRBJ1-1
CDR3 protein: CASSLPGWTNTEAFF
CDR3 DNA: TGTGCCAGCAGCTTGCCAGGGTGGACGAACACTGAAGCTTTCTTT

V gene: TRBV20-1
clone size: few
D gene: .
J gene: TRBJ2-5
CDR3 protein: CSARDHEQETQYF
CDR3 DNA: TGCAGTGCTAGAGATCATGAGCAAGAGACCCAGTACTTC

V gene: TRBV12-3/TRBV12-4
clone size: many
D gene: TRBD1
J gene: TRBJ2-4
CDR3 protein: CASSLGTDKNIQYF
CDR3 DNA: TGTGCCAGCAGTTTGGGGACAGACAAAAACATTCAGTACTTC

V gene: TRBV6-5
clone size: many
D gene: .
J gene: TRBJ2-1
CDR3 protein: CASSYRGEQFF
CDR3 DNA: TGTGCCAGCAGTTATAGAGGTGAGCAGTTCTTC

V gene: TRBV29-1
clone size: few
D gene: .
J gene: TRBJ1-5
CDR3 protein: CSVGPGLGQPQHF
CDR3 DNA: TGCAGCGTGGGCCCCGGGTTGGGTCAGCCCCAGCATTTT

V gene: TRBV4-3
clone size: few
D gene: TRBD2
J gene: TRBJ2-1
CDR3 protein: CASSHERLAGTNEQFF
CDR3 DNA: TGCGCCAGCAGCCATGAACGACTAGCGGGAACCAATGAGCAGTTCTTC

V gene: TRBV15
clone size: .
D gene: .
J gene: TRBJ2-5
CDR3 protein: CATSRDLRQSQETQYF
CDR3 DNA: TGTGCCACCAGCAGAGATTTGAGGCAGTCCCAAGAGACCCAGTACTTC

V gene: TRBV11-2
clone size: .
D gene: .
J gene: TRBJ2-4
CDR3 protein: CASSLLDIQYF
CDR3 DNA: TGTGCCAGCAGCTTATTAGACATTCAGTACTTC

V gene: TRBV7-9
clone size: once
D gene: .
J gene: TRBJ2-5
CDR3 protein: CASSPMRGGRSETQYF
CDR3 DNA: TGTGCCAGCAGCCCCATGCGTGGGGGCCGTTCAGAGACCCAGTACTTC

V gene: TRBV6-2/TRBV6-3
clone size: .
D gene: TRBD1
J gene: TRBJ2-7
CDR3 protein: CASSGDRRWSSYEQYF
CDR3 DNA: TGTGCCAGCAGCGGGGACAGACGGTGGAGCTCCTACGAGCAGTACTTC

V gene: TRBV7-2
clone size: few
D gene: .
J gene: TRBJ1-1
CDR3 protein: CASSLEWTSQEAFF
CDR3 DNA: TGTGCCAGCAGCTTAGAGTGGACCAGCCAAGAAGCTTTCTTT

V gene: TRBV30
clone size: .
D gene: .
J gene: TRBJ1-2
CDR3 protein: CAWTPGYGYTF
CDR3 DNA: TGTGCCTGGACCCCTGGCTATGGCTACACCTTC

V gene: TRBV7-9
clone size: .
D gene: .
J gene: TRBJ2-5
CDR3 protein: CASSWQGTQYF
CDR3 DNA: TGTGCCAGCAGCTGGCAGGGGACCCAGTACTTC

V gene: TRBV15
clone size: few
D gene: TRBD1
J gene: TRBJ2-1
CDR3 protein: CATSRDRTGQFF
CDR3 DNA: TGTGCCACCAGCAGAGATCGGACAGGACAGTTCTTC

V gene: TRBV7-9
clone size: .
D gene: TRBD1
J gene: TRBJ1-5
CDR3 protein: CASSLGQGNSNQPQHF
CDR3 DNA: TGTGCCAGCAGCTTAGGACAGGGGAATAGCAATCAGCCCCAGCATTTT

V gene: TRBV24-1
clone size: few
D gene: .
J gene: TRBJ2-3
CDR3 protein: CATEGWGEDTQYF
CDR3 DNA: TGTGCCACCGAGGGGTGGGGCGAAGATACGCAGTATTTT

V gene: TRBV20-1
clone size: .
D gene: .
J gene: TRBJ1-2
CDR3 protein: CSARAPPQPFYGYTF
CDR3 DNA: TGCAGTGCAAGGGCACCCCCACAACCGTTCTATGGCTACACCTTC

V gene: TRBV7-3
clone size: few
D gene: .
J gene: TRBJ2-7
CDR3 protein: CASSLRDGWNYEQYF
CDR3 DNA: TGTGCCAGCAGCTTACGGGACGGCTGGAATTACGAGCAGTACTTC

V gene: TRBV6-6
clone size: .
D gene: .
J gene: TRBJ2-5
CDR3 protein: CASSSYGETQYF
CDR3 DNA: TGTGCCAGCAGTTCCTATGGAGAGACCCAGTACTTC

V gene: TRBV25-1
clone size: few
D gene: .
J gene: TRBJ2-7
CDR3 protein: CASSVGNLYEQYF
CDR3 DNA: TGTGCCAGCAGTGTTGGAAATCTGTACGAGCAGTACTTC

V gene: TRBV4-3
clone size: few
D gene: .
J gene: TRBJ2-7
CDR3 protein: CASSQDWRGLSYEQYF
CDR3 DNA: TGCGCCAGCAGCCAAGATTGGCGAGGATTAAGTTACGAGCAGTACTTC

V gene: TRBV10-3
clone size: .
D gene: .
J gene: TRBJ2-4
CDR3 protein: CAISESAQGGDIQYF
CDR3 DNA: TGTGCCATCAGTGAGTCTGCACAGGGGGGGGACATTCAGTACTTC

V gene: TRBV7-9
clone size: .
D gene: TRBD1
J gene: TRBJ2-1
CDR3 protein: CASSHRQGTGYNEQFF
CDR3 DNA: TGTGCCAGCAGCCACCGACAGGGGACAGGATACAATGAGCAGTTCTTC

V gene: TRBV20-1
clone size: .
D gene: TRBD2
J gene: TRBJ2-3
CDR3 protein: CSAKPTSGGENTDTQYF
CDR3 DNA: TGCAGTGCCAAACCAACTAGCGGGGGGGAAAACACAGATACGCAGTATTTT